A selection of T cell receptor beta chains follows, all from one sample in a study of OX40 agonist ivuxolimab in advanced cancers. The assay was immunoSEQ multiplex PCR, and TCRdb's table has in-frame clones only and misses some. The sample has about 69,000 clones, almost 85% seen once; the top ten hold 7.5% to 9%. The starting material was CD4+ or CD8+ T cells sorted from blood, obtained in a trial of the OX40 agonist ivuxolimab. Receptor source: an adult with an advanced solid tumor such as melanoma, head and neck, liver or kidney cancer. The CDR3 runs from the conserved cysteine through the conserved F or W. A D gene is named only where the DNA matches it firmly. Rows may omit the clone size; those that give it use once, few, many or a size class.

clone size,J gene,D gene,V gene,CDR3 DNA,CDR3 protein
.,TRBJ1-2,.,TRBV2,TGTGCCAGCAGTGAAACCACAGGGAGGGGCTATGGCTACACCTTC,CASSETTGRGYGYTF
.,TRBJ2-2,.,TRBV19,TGTGCCAGTAGCCCCACAGCGGTAAACACCGGGGAGCTGTTTTTT,CASSPTAVNTGELFF
.,TRBJ2-7,TRBD1,TRBV5-1,TGCGCCAGCAGCAGGACAGGGGACTCCTACGAGCAGTACTTC,CASSRTGDSYEQYF
.,TRBJ1-1,.,TRBV18,TGTGCCAGCTCAGAGGGGGGCTCGGACACTGAAGCTTTCTTT,CASSEGGSDTEAFF
few,TRBJ2-7,TRBD1,TRBV29-1,TGCAGCGGTCGGGACAGTTACGAGCAGTACTTC,CSGRDSYEQYF
.,TRBJ1-5,TRBD1,TRBV6-6,TGTGCCAGCAGTTACGCGCAACAGGGGCCCAATCAGCCCCAGCATTTT,CASSYAQQGPNQPQHF
.,TRBJ2-7,.,TRBV7-2,TGTGCCAGCAGCTTAGTTCCGGGACTCCACAGCTCCTACGAGCAGTACTTC,CASSLVPGLHSSYEQYF
.,TRBJ1-6,.,TRBV11-2,TGTGCCAGCAGCTTAGATTCTTGGACAGTGAGCTCCTATAATTCACCCCTCCACTTT,CASSLDSWTVSSYNSPLHF
.,TRBJ2-6,TRBD2,TRBV4-2,TGTGCCGCTAGCGGGGGGTACTCTGGGGCCAACGTCCTGACTTTC,CAASGGYSGANVLTF
.,TRBJ2-5,TRBD1,TRBV28,TGTGCCAGCAGTAACAGGGGGTATCAAGAGACCCAGTACTTC,CASSNRGYQETQYF
.,TRBJ1-2,TRBD1,TRBV5-8,TGTGCCAGCGGACAGGGACTTAACTATGGCTACACCTTC,CASGQGLNYGYTF
.,TRBJ2-1,TRBD2,TRBV11-3,TGTGCCAGCAGCTTTCAGCGGGAGGATGAGCAGTTCTTC,CASSFQREDEQFF
.,TRBJ2-5,.,TRBV11-1,TGTGCCAGCAGCCAATTGGGAACCCAGTACTTC,CASSQLGTQYF
.,TRBJ2-7,TRBD2,TRBV5-1,TGCGCCAGCAGCCTGGGACTAGCGGGGGTATCCTACGAGCAGTACTTC,CASSLGLAGVSYEQYF
.,TRBJ1-4,.,TRBV6-5,TGTGCCAGCAGTTACGGGGTTAATGAAAAACTGTTTTTT,CASSYGVNEKLFF
.,TRBJ2-6,.,TRBV19,TGTGCCGGAAAGATGACGGGGGCCAACGTCCTGACTTTC,CAGKMTGANVLTF
.,TRBJ1-3,.,TRBV27,TGTGCCAGCAGTTTATCTACGGCAGGAAACACCATATATTTT,CASSLSTAGNTIYF
.,TRBJ1-1,TRBD1,TRBV11-3,TGTGCCAGCAGCTACGGGACAGGGGTTAACACTGAAGCTTTCTTT,CASSYGTGVNTEAFF
.,TRBJ2-7,.,TRBV28,TGTGCCAGCAGTTTAACCAGGGATCTGTACGAGCAGTACTTC,CASSLTRDLYEQYF
.,TRBJ2-1,.,TRBV10-3,TGTGCCATCAGTGAGTCGATGCCGGCGGGAAGCTCCTACAATGAGCAGTTCTTC,CAISESMPAGSSYNEQFF
.,TRBJ2-7,.,TRBV23-1,.,CASSRLPGSSTSYEQYF
.,TRBJ2-3,.,TRBV7-9,TGTGCCAGCAGCCGAATCCCGATAAGGGACACAGATACGCAGTATTTT,CASSRIPIRDTDTQYF
.,TRBJ2-7,.,TRBV7-6,TGTGCCAGCAGCCCCGGCTACGAGCAGTACTTC,CASSPGYEQYF
few,TRBJ2-7,.,TRBV6-5,TGTGCCAGCAGTTACGGTGCAGGCCCTTCCTACGAGCAGTACTTC,CASSYGAGPSYEQYF
.,TRBJ2-5,.,TRBV20-1,TGCAGTGCTAGAGGGGGGGAGACCCAGTACTTC,CSARGGETQYF
once,TRBJ1-2,.,TRBV18,TGTGCCAGCTCACCCAACAGGCAGGGTCTCTCTCTCGATGGCTACACCTTC,CASSPNRQGLSLDGYTF
.,TRBJ1-3,.,TRBV6-1,TGTGCCAGCAGTGAGGAACTTTACTCTGGAAACACCATATATTTT,CASSEELYSGNTIYF
.,TRBJ2-7,.,TRBV9,TGTGCCAGCAGCGTAGGATTATTGAGAGGCACCTACGAGCAGTACTTC,CASSVGLLRGTYEQYF
few,TRBJ2-5,TRBD2,TRBV11-3,TGTGCCAGCAGCTTAGGAATAGCGGGGGTTCAAGAGACCCAGTACTTC,CASSLGIAGVQETQYF
.,TRBJ1-4,.,TRBV7-8,TGTGCCAGCAGCTCTACAGGGAGAAAGAATGAAAAACTGTTTTTT,CASSSTGRKNEKLFF
.,TRBJ1-1,.,TRBV2,TGTGCCAGCAGATCCGACTTCACTGAAGCTTTCTTT,CASRSDFTEAFF
few,TRBJ1-3,TRBD1,TRBV5-5,TGTGCCAGCAGCTTGGGACAGGGCCTCTCCTCTGGAAACACCATATATTTT,CASSLGQGLSSGNTIYF
.,TRBJ1-2,.,TRBV9,TGTGCCAGCAGCGTAGCGGGTCAGGGGACTTATGGCTACACCTTC,CASSVAGQGTYGYTF
.,TRBJ2-7,TRBD2,TRBV2,TGTGCCAGCAGATCGACTAGCGGGGGCTACGAGCAGTACTTC,CASRSTSGGYEQYF
few,TRBJ1-2,.,TRBV7-9,TGTGCCAGCAGCTTAGTTATGCAGAACTATGGCTACACCTTC,CASSLVMQNYGYTF
.,TRBJ2-5,TRBD2,TRBV9,TGTGCCAGCAGCTCGACCGGCGGGGGAGAGACCCAGTACTTC,CASSSTGGGETQYF
.,TRBJ2-1,TRBD2,TRBV10-3,TGTGCCATCAGCCCGGGACTAGCGGGGGGTAGCTTGGGCAATGAGCAGTTCTTC,CAISPGLAGGSLGNEQFF
.,TRBJ2-1,.,TRBV29-1,TGCAGCGTTGAAGATGGGAGGTTCTACAATGAGCAGTTCTTC,CSVEDGRFYNEQFF
.,TRBJ2-5,.,TRBV29-1,TGCAGCGCCGGGTGGGAACAAGAGACCCAGTACTTC,CSAGWEQETQYF
.,TRBJ1-4,TRBD1,TRBV10-3,TGTGCCATCAGGGAAAGACAGGGAGCTAATGAAAAACTGTTTTTT,CAIRERQGANEKLFF
.,TRBJ1-2,.,TRBV30,TGTGCCTGGAGTAAAGGGCAGGGCTTGGTGAGCTATGGCTACACCTTC,CAWSKGQGLVSYGYTF
.,TRBJ2-7,TRBD1,TRBV4-2,TGTGCCAGCGGAGGGACAGGGCTCGTCCACGAGCAGTACTTC,CASGGTGLVHEQYF
.,TRBJ1-1,.,TRBV27,TGTGCCAGCAGGTCGAACACTGAAGCTTTCTTT,CASRSNTEAFF
.,TRBJ1-1,.,TRBV7-3,TGTGCCAGCAGACTCGGACAGAACACTGAAGCTTTCTTT,CASRLGQNTEAFF
.,TRBJ2-7,.,TRBV11-2,TGTGCCAGCAGCTGGGGGGGGCGCTACGAGCAGTACTTC,CASSWGGRYEQYF
.,TRBJ1-1,.,TRBV10-2,TGCGCCAGCAGGGAGTATGGGGACACTGAAGCTTTCTTT,CASREYGDTEAFF
.,TRBJ1-3,.,TRBV28,TGTGCCAGCAGTTTCTCCGGAAACACCATATATTTT,CASSFSGNTIYF
.,TRBJ2-2,.,TRBV7-2,TGTGCCAGCAGTCTCCAGGGGCCTCTGAACACCGGGGAGCTGTTTTTT,CASSLQGPLNTGELFF